One and the same sample provided the 13 T cell receptor beta chains below, sequenced in a study of blood T cell repertoires in COVID-19 (dated by TCRdb to between 2020 and 2021). The library was generated by the immunoSEQ multiplex PCR assay. Imported from immuneACCESS, the table was reduced by TCRdb to in-frame sequences with V and J called. These copies leave out some clones; in studies compared against another copy, an unresolved V gene accounts for under half, and the cause of the remainder is not known. Here the sample has roughly 70,000 clones; more than 75% occur a single time. Clones ranked in the top ten supply around 15% of the sample. The source material was peripheral blood. Receptors were obtained from a human donor in a cohort sampled during active COVID-19.

This sequence joins TRBV5-1 and TRBJ2-3, with 9 bases that match TRBD2. The CDR3 is 16 amino acids. V trimming: 0 bases; J trimming: 5 bases; junction bases outside the gene matches: 7. CDR1 and CDR2 from the germline V gene are SGHRS and YFSETQ. The CDR3 sequence is CASSLAIAGVGDTQYF. CDR3 sequence (DNA): TGCGCCAGCAGCTTGGCAATAGCGGGAGTTGGAGATACGCAGTATTTT.

In its sample, this clone was seen once. The J gene is TRBJ2-1, the V gene TRBV18; 7 bases line up with TRBD2. The CDR3 length is 13 residues. J gave up 4 bases and V 6 bases, and 3 bases lay outside the gene matches. The germline CDR1 and CDR2 sequences are KGHSH and LQKENI. The CDR3 loop is CASSLAEYNEQFF. CDR3 DNA: TGTGCCAGCTCTCTAGCGGAGTACAATGAGCAGTTCTTC.

This chain joins TRBV5-1 and TRBJ2-1, with 16 bases matching TRBD2. Germline CDR1 is SGHRS and CDR2 is YFSETQ. The CDR3 has 16 residues. The V gene end was trimmed by 4 bases and the J gene end by 14 bases; junction bases not matched to a gene: 12. The CDR3 DNA is TGCGCCAGCAGCAGCACCATCACGGGACTAGCGGGAGGGAAGTTCTTC. Its protein is CASSSTITGLAGGKFF.

This clone turned up a few times. J is TRBJ2-2 and V is TRBV2; 10 bases align to TRBD2. Germline-derived CDR1 and CDR2 are SNHLY and FYNNEI. V shed 6 bases, J shed 5 bases, and the junction held 6 bases outside the gene matches. The CDR3 has 15 residues. The CDR3 nucleotides are TGTGCCAGCAGCCCTAGCGGGAGAGGAACCGGGGAGCTGTTTTTT. Translated, it gives CASSPSGRGTGELFF.

The chain combines TRBV6-5 with TRBJ1-2; 7 nucleotides match TRBD1. V gave up 6 bases and J gave up 7 bases; unmatched junction bases: 11. The germline CDR1 and CDR2 sequences are MNHEY and SVGAGI. The CDR3 sequence is 14 residues long. The CDR3 nucleotides read TGTGCCAGCAGGGGCGCGACAGGGACTGGTGGCTACACCTTC. Translated, it gives CASRGATGTGGYTF.

CDR3 nucleotides: TGTGCCAGCAGCTCTCGGGCGGGAGGGGCGTCTGGGGCCAACGTCCTGACTTTC. The encoded protein is CASSSRAGGASGANVLTF. This chain connects TRBV14 to TRBJ2-6; 9 nucleotides agree with TRBD2. V lost 5 bases to trimming and J lost 1 base; unmatched junction nucleotides: 9. CDR1 and CDR2 from the germline V gene are SGHDN and FVKESK. The CDR3 loop spans 18 amino acids.

The gene calls are TRBV10-2 and TRBJ2-1; tentatively, D is TRBD2 (7 bases). The V gene's germline CDR1 is WSHSY and CDR2 SAAADI. CDR3 length equals 15 residues. The V and J ends lost 8 bases and 0 bases respectively, with 14 bases between them. CDR3 sequence (DNA): TGCGCCAGCCAGAGGGGAGGGGGCTCCTACAATGAGCAGTTCTTC. Translated: CASQRGGGSYNEQFF.

This chain joins TRBV7-9 and TRBJ2-1; 9 bases align to TRBD2. Germline V lookup: CDR1 SEHNR, CDR2 FQNEAQ (reference sequence). The V segment lost 2 bases and the J segment 7 bases; nucleotides outside the gene matches: 15. The CDR3 totals 18 residues. CDR3 bases: TGTGCCAGCAGCTTACGGCCCCTCCTGGCGGGAGGGCGAAATGAGCAGTTCTTC. Residues: CASSLRPLLAGGRNEQFF.

The genes are TRBV6-6 and TRBJ2-7; the match to TRBD1 covers 7 bases. Per the germline V gene, CDR1 is MNHNY and CDR2 is SVGAGI (reference sequence). Trimming at V came to 6 bases and at J to 6 bases, leaving 14 bases not matched to a gene. CDR3 size: 15 residues. The CDR3 loop is CASRDPGQKIGEQYF. In nucleotides, the CDR3 is TGTGCCAGCAGAGACCCGGGACAGAAGATTGGCGAGCAGTACTTC.

The rearrangement uses TRBV28 and TRBJ2-3; a weak D match, TRBD2 (6 bases). The CDR3 runs to 15 residues. CDR1 and CDR2 from the germline V gene are MDHEN and SYDVKM. Deletions cut 2 bases from V and 4 bases from J, with 13 bases between. CDR3 nucleotides: TGTGCCAGCAGTTTAGCGGGGTCGAACGCAGATACGCAGTATTTT. This gives the protein CASSLAGSNADTQYF.

This chain connects TRBV2 to TRBJ1-5; 7 bases line up with TRBD1. Trimming at V came to 6 bases and at J to 9 bases, leaving 14 bases not matched to a gene. Looked up from germline, CDR1 is SNHLY and CDR2 is FYNNEI. The CDR3 contains 15 residues. CDR3 bases: TGTGCCAGCAGCCTGATACAGGGGTCCTTGGGGCCCCAGCATTTT. Protein sequence: CASSLIQGSLGPQHF.

The chain combines TRBV7-9 with TRBJ2-7, with D possibly matching TRBD1 (6 bases). The CDR3 loop spans 16 amino acids. V was shortened by 1 base and J by 2 bases, with 15 bases between the two germline ends. Germline lookup yields CDR1 SEHNR and CDR2 FQNEAQ (reference sequence). The CDR3 nucleotides are TGTGCCAGCAGCTTAGATCCGGGGCAGGGGACCTACGAGCAGTACTTC. Protein: CASSLDPGQGTYEQYF. The complete variable domain, with remaining parts taken from reference TRBV7-9 and TRBJ2-7, reads DTGVSQNPRHKITKRGQNVTFRCDPISEHNRLYWYRQTLGQGPEFLTYFQNEAQLEKSRLLSDRFSAERPKGSFSTLEIQRTEQGDSAMYLCASSLDPGQGTYEQYFGPGTRLTVT.

The gene calls are TRBV6-4 and TRBJ2-7, with a weak D call TRBD1 (6 bases). Germline V gives CDR1 MRHNA, CDR2 SNTAGT. The ends were cut back, 0 bases at V and 5 bases at J, with 26 bases in the middle. The CDR3 totals 19 residues. The CDR3 DNA sequence: TGTGCCAGCAGTGACTCTCCGCTTCCCAGGGGTACCCGTGAGGACGAGCAGTACTTC. Its translation is CASSDSPLPRGTREDEQYF.